A single sample gave rise to the 24 T cell receptor beta chains below, sequenced in a study of cytomegalovirus exposure and HLA in healthy donors. The PCR contained 60 Vbeta and 13 Jbeta primers. Data came from immunoSEQ multiplex PCR; TCRdb stores just in-frame clones and leaves some out. The table records 180,000 or so clones, approximately 86% of them present only once. Specimen: PBMCs. The origin of the receptors is a woman in her twenties or thirties in good health and CMV-seronegative.

The rearrangement uses TRBV9 and TRBJ2-2, with TRBD2 matching 7 bases. The CDR3 contains 15 residues. Trimming took 1 base from V and 6 from J; bases not matched to a gene: 6. The germline CDR1 and CDR2 sequences are SGDLS and YYNGEE. DNA for the CDR3: TGTGCCAGCAGCGTACGCGGGAGTAGGGCCGGGGAGCTGTTTTTT. Its protein is CASSVRGSRAGELFF.

This clone was seen a handful of times. The chain uses TRBV11-2 and TRBJ1-1; the match to TRBD1 covers 9 bases. Trimming at V came to 5 bases and at J to 8 bases, leaving 6 bases not matched to a gene. In germline, CDR1 is SGHAT, CDR2 FQNNGV. The length of the CDR3 is 13 residues. In nucleotides, the CDR3 is TGTGCCAGCAGCCCGGACAGGGGACAAGAAGCTTTCTTT. Its translation: CASSPDRGQEAFF.

The V and J genes are TRBV11-2 and TRBJ2-2; possibly TRBD2 for D (5 bases). The ends were cut back, 2 bases at V and 10 bases at J, with 14 bases in the middle. CDR1 and CDR2 (germline): SGHAT, FQNNGV. The CDR3 is 14 residues long. CDR3 bases: TGTGCCAGCAGCTTACCGGGAACCCTTGAGGAGCTGTTTTTT. Amino acids: CASSLPGTLEELFF.

The CDR3 spells CASSLLLEGEQYF. The CDR3 coding sequence is TGTGCCAGCAGCTTGCTTTTAGAGGGCGAGCAGTACTTC. This sequence joins TRBV11-2 and TRBJ2-7; a possible D gene is TRBD2 (5 bases). This CDR3 contains 13 residues. Trimming pared 3 bases from V and 6 bases from J, leaving 12 bases between. Germline CDR1 SGHAT, CDR2 FQNNGV.

This chain connects TRBV19 to TRBJ2-7, with a tentative D call TRBD1 (6 bases). This CDR3 is built from 14 residues. V lost 1 base and J lost 3, with 10 bases in between. Looked up from germline, CDR1 is LNHDA and CDR2 is SQIVND (reference sequence). CDR3 sequence reads: CASSIVGTSYEQYF. DNA of the CDR3: TGTGCCAGTAGTATAGTCGGGACAAGCTACGAGCAGTACTTC. Combining the CDR3 with reference TRBV19 and TRBJ2-7 gives the whole variable domain DGGITQSPKYLFRKEGQNVTLSCEQNLNHDAMYWYRQDPGQGLRLIYYSQIVNDFQKGDIAEGYSVSREKKESFPLTVTSAQKNPTAFYLCASSIVGTSYEQYFGPGTRLTVT.

This clone appeared a few times. The rearrangement links TRBV7-2 to TRBJ2-7, with 10 bases identical to TRBD2. J gave up 2 bases and V 2 bases, and 3 bases lay outside the gene matches. This CDR3 region has 15 residues. The germline V gene has CDR1 SGHTA and CDR2 FQGNSA. CDR3 bases: TGTGCCAGCAGCTTACGAGCGGGGGGGCCCTACGAGCAGTACTTC. It is translated as CASSLRAGGPYEQYF.

The chain carries TRBV6-5 and TRBJ1-2, with D tentatively TRBD1 (5 bases). The length of the CDR3 is 14 residues. V lost 5 bases to trimming and J lost 2 bases, with 12 bases between them. Germline CDR1 MNHEY, CDR2 SVGAGI. The DNA of the CDR3 is TGTGCCAGCAGTCCGCGGGAGGGGAACTATGGCTACACCTTC. The encoded protein is CASSPREGNYGYTF.

The chain combines TRBV6-5 with TRBJ2-1; 10 bases are shared with TRBD2. CDR1 is MNHEY, CDR2 SVGAGI, per germline. The CDR3 length is 15 residues. Germline trimming cut 5 bases from V and 7 bases from J; bases unmatched to any gene: 8. CDR3 nucleotide sequence: TGTGCCAGCAGTAAGCTAGCGGGAGTCGGGAATGAGCAGTTCTTC. Protein sequence: CASSKLAGVGNEQFF.

This chain joins TRBV2 and TRBJ2-1; TRBD1 agrees at 7 bases. This CDR3 spans 14 amino acids. The V gene end was trimmed by 6 bases and the J gene end by 8 bases; junction bases not matched to a gene: 10. Germline loops: CDR1 SNHLY, CDR2 FYNNEI. CDR3 sequence (DNA): TGTGCCAGCAGGGTCCATAGACAGGGCGATGAGCAGTTCTTC. It translates to CASRVHRQGDEQFF.

The rearrangement uses TRBV28 and TRBJ2-5; maybe TRBD2 (5 bases). V lost 5 bases and J 0 bases, leaving 13 bases between the germline ends. Germline CDR1 is MDHEN and CDR2 is SYDVKM. This CDR3 spans 15 amino acids. This CDR3 reads CASSAGERYQETQYF. CDR3 bases: TGTGCCAGCAGTGCCGGGGAGAGGTACCAAGAGACCCAGTACTTC.

Ten or more counts support this clone. The V call is TRBV11-2, the J call TRBJ2-1; 9 bases match TRBD2. CDR3 length: 16 residues. The germline CDR1 and CDR2 sequences are SGHAT and FQNNGV. Trimming took 4 bases from V and 2 from J; bases not matched to a gene: 6. The CDR3 protein is CASSWERGVTYNEQFF. CDR3 nucleotide sequence: TGTGCCAGCAGCTGGGAGCGGGGGGTAACCTACAATGAGCAGTTCTTC.

This chain joins TRBV27 and TRBJ2-3; 9 bases fit TRBD2. Germline trimming cut 7 bases from V and 8 bases from J; bases unmatched to any gene: 13. The germline CDR1 and CDR2 sequences are MNHEY and SMNVEV (reference sequence). This CDR3 is 15 amino acids long. CDR3 DNA sequence: TGTGCCAGCAAATCGGGCGGGAGGGCTAGTGGTACGCAGTATTTT. This gives the protein CASKSGGRASGTQYF.

This clone was seen once. The chain carries TRBV5-6 and TRBJ1-1; TRBD1 matches 9 bases. The CDR3 length is 15 residues. The V gene's germline CDR1 is SGHDT and CDR2 YYEEEE. With V trimmed by 0 bases and J by 4 bases, 4 bases remained unmatched. The CDR3 bases are TGTGCCAGCAGCTTGGGGACAGGGGTGAGCACTGAAGCTTTCTTT. Translating it yields CASSLGTGVSTEAFF. Together with reference TRBV5-6 and TRBJ1-1, the CDR3 gives the full variable domain: DAGVTQSPTHLIKTRGQQVTLRCSPKSGHDTVSWYQQALGQGPQFIFQYYEEEERQRGNFPDRFSGHQFPNYSSELNVNALLLGDSALYLCASSLGTGVSTEAFFGQGTRLTVV.

This chain connects TRBV28 to TRBJ1-2; 7 bases match TRBD1. V shed 2 bases, J shed 5 bases, and the junction held 5 bases outside the gene matches. Germline assignment: CDR1 MDHEN and CDR2 SYDVKM. The CDR3 contains 14 residues. The CDR3 coding sequence is TGTGCCAGCAGTTTAAGGGGGCGGACTTATGGCTACACCTTC. Translation gives CASSLRGRTYGYTF.

The V call is TRBV28, the J call TRBJ2-3; D might be TRBD1 (5 bases). This CDR3 comprises 12 residues. The V end lost 7 bases, the J end lost 2 bases, and 7 bases lay between the germline ends. The germline V gene has CDR1 MDHEN and CDR2 SYDVKM. This CDR3 reads CASKGDTDTQYF. Here the CDR3 DNA reads TGTGCCAGCAAAGGGGACACAGATACGCAGTATTTT.

This sequence joins TRBV19 and TRBJ2-5; 7 nucleotides align to TRBD2. CDR1 is LNHDA and CDR2 is SQIVND in the germline V gene (reference sequence). V lost 1 base and J lost 5; bases outside the gene matches: 10. The CDR3 extends over 16 amino acids. CDR3: CASSIGLAAGGETQYF. The CDR3 DNA follows: TGTGCCAGTAGTATAGGGCTAGCGGCTGGAGGGGAGACCCAGTACTTC.

The chain carries TRBV28 and TRBJ2-3; tentatively, D is TRBD2 (5 bases). The ends were cut back, 3 bases at V and 0 bases at J, with 7 bases in the middle. Germline loops: CDR1 MDHEN, CDR2 SYDVKM. This CDR3 is 14 amino acids long. The DNA of the CDR3 is TGTGCCAGCAGTTTGGACTCAAGCACAGATACGCAGTATTTT. This translates into CASSLDSSTDTQYF. Full variable domain (outside the CDR3, taken from reference TRBV28 and TRBJ2-3): DVKVTQSSRYLVKRTGEKVFLECVQDMDHENMFWYRQDPGLGLRLIYFSYDVKMKEKGDIPEGYSVSREKKERFSLILESASTNQTSMYLCASSLDSSTDTQYFGPGTRLTVL.

The CDR3 sequence: CASRGAGGSHEQYF. DNA of the CDR3: TGTGCCAGCAGGGGAGCGGGAGGGTCCCACGAGCAGTACTTC. The chain has TRBV2 and TRBJ2-7, with 10 nucleotides matching TRBD2. The CDR3 sequence is 14 residues long. CDR1 and CDR2 (germline): SNHLY, FYNNEI. The V and J ends lost 6 bases and 5 bases, in that order; junction bases with no gene match: 7.

V is TRBV18 and J is TRBJ2-5; 7 bases agree with TRBD2. Germline V lookup: CDR1 KGHSH, CDR2 LQKENI. V lost 6 bases and J lost 3; bases outside the gene matches: 7. This CDR3 has 14 amino acids. The CDR3 is CASSRREWEETQYF. CDR3 coding DNA: TGTGCCAGCTCCAGGCGGGAGTGGGAAGAGACCCAGTACTTC.

This clone was observed a single time. The CDR3 coding sequence is TGCGCCAGCAGCTTGCTCAGCGGAGGTAGGTTCAATGAGCAGTTCTTC. Translation gives CASSLLSGGRFNEQFF. This chain joins TRBV5-1 and TRBJ2-1; a possible D gene is TRBD2 (5 bases). Trimming took 1 base from V and 6 from J, leaving 17 bases between them. CDR3 length: 16 residues. Germline V lookup: CDR1 SGHRS, CDR2 YFSETQ.

The chain recombines TRBV28 with TRBJ2-1; D is possibly TRBD2 (6 bases). The CDR3 extends over 15 amino acids. V lost 4 bases, J lost 7 bases, and 17 bases lay in between. Per the germline V gene, CDR1 is MDHEN and CDR2 is SYDVKM. This CDR3 is CASSSIGTLKNEQFF. The CDR3 nucleotides read TGTGCCAGCAGTTCCATCGGGACTCTGAAGAATGAGCAGTTCTTC.

The gene calls are TRBV19 and TRBJ1-5; D is unresolved. This CDR3 comprises 13 residues. With 5 bases removed from V and 9 bases from J, the gap between germline ends came to 14 bases. Germline values: CDR1 LNHDA, CDR2 SQIVND (reference sequence). CDR3 DNA: TGTGCCAGTAGTCCCTCCTCCCTCGGGCCCCAGCATTTT. Encoded protein: CASSPSSLGPQHF.

The V call is TRBV11-2, the J call TRBJ2-1; 8 nucleotides line up with TRBD1. The germline CDR1 and CDR2 sequences are SGHAT and FQNNGV. With V trimmed by 3 bases and J by 6 bases, 7 bases remained unmatched. CDR3 length equals 15 residues. The CDR3 loop is CASSFTGQVRNEQFF. CDR3 DNA sequence: TGTGCCAGCAGCTTTACGGGACAGGTTCGCAATGAGCAGTTCTTC.

Note on this clone: In the same sample, other DNA sequences code for this CDR3. The J gene is TRBJ2-7, the V gene TRBV27, with D hard to call. CDR3 length: 14 amino acids. The V gene's germline CDR1 is MNHEY and CDR2 SMNVEV (reference sequence). Trimming took 6 bases from V and 0 from J, leaving 12 bases between them. The DNA for the CDR3 is TGTGCCAGCAGCCGAGCTGGTAGCTCCTACGAGCAGTACTTC. Protein sequence: CASSRAGSSYEQYF.